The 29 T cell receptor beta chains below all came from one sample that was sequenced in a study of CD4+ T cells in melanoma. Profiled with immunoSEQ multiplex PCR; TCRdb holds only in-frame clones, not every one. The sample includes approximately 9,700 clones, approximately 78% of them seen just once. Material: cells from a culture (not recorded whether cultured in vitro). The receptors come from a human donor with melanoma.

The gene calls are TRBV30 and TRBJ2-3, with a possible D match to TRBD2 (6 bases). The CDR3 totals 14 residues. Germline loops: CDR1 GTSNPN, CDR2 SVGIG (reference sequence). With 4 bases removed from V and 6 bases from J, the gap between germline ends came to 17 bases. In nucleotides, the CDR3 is TGTGCCTGGAAAGTCGGGCGGGGATACGATACGCAGTATTTT. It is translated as CAWKVGRGYDTQYF.

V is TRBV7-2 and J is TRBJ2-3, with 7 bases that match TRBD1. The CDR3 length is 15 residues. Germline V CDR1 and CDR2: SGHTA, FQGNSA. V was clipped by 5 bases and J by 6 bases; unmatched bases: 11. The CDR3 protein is CASSQNRGGVDTQYF. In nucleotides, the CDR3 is TGTGCCAGCAGCCAGAACAGGGGTGGAGTGGATACGCAGTATTTT.

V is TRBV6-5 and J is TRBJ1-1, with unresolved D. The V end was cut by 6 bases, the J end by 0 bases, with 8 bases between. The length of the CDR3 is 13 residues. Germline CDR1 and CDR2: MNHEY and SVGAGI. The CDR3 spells CASRQRMNTEAFF. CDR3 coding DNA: TGTGCCAGCAGACAGAGGATGAACACTGAAGCTTTCTTT.

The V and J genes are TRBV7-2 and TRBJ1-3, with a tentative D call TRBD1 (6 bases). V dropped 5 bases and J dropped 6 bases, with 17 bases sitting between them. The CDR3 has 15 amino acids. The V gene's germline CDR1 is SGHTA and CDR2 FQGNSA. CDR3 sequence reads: CASSNNRVRENTIYF. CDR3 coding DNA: TGTGCCAGCAGCAACAACAGGGTTCGCGAAAACACCATATATTTT.

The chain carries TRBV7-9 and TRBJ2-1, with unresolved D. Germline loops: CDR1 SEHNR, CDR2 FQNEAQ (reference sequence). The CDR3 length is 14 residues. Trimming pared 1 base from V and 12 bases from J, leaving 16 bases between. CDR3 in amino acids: CASSLGDYAPRQFF. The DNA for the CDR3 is TGTGCCAGCAGCTTAGGGGATTACGCCCCCCGGCAGTTCTTC.

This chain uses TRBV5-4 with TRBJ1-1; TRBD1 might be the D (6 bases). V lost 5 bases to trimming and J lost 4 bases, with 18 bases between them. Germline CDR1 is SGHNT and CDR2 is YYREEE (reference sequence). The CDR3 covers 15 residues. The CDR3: CASRPRGGTSTEAFF. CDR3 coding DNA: TGTGCCAGCAGACCCCGGGGGGGCACTAGCACTGAAGCTTTCTTT.

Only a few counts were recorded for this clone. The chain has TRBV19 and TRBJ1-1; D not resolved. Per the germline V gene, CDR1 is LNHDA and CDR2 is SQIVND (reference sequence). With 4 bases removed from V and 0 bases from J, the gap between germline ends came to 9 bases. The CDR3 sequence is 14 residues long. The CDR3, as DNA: TGTGCCAGTAGTAAGGCAAGAATGAACACTGAAGCTTTCTTT. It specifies CASSKARMNTEAFF.

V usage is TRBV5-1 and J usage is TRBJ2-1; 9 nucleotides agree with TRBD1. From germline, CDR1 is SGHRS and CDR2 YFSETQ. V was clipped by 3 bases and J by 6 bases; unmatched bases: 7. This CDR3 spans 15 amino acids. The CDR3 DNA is TGCGCCAGCAGCTCACGGGACAGGGCACGCAATGAGCAGTTCTTC. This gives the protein CASSSRDRARNEQFF.

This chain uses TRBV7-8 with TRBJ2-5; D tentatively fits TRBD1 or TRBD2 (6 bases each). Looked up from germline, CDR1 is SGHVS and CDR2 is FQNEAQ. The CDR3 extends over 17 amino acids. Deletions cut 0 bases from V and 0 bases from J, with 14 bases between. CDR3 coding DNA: TGTGCCAGCAGCTTAGCTCTGGGGGGCCCCGACCAAGAGACCCAGTACTTC. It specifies CASSLALGGPDQETQYF. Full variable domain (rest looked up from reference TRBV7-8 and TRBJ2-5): GAGVSQSPRYKVAKRGQDVALRCDPISGHVSLFWYQQALGQGPEFLTYFQNEAQLDKSGLPSDRFFAERPEGSVSTLKIQRTQQEDSAVYLCASSLALGGPDQETQYFGPGTRLLVL.

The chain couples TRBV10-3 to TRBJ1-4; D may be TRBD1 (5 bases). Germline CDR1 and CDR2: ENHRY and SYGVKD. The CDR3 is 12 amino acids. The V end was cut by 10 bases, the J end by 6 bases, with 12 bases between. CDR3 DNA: TGTGCCAGTCGGCAGGGAGATGAAAAACTGTTTTTT. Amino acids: CASRQGDEKLFF.

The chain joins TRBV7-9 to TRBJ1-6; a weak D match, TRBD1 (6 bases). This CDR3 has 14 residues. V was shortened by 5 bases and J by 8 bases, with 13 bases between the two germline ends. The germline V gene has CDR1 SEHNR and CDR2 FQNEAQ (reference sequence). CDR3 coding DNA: TGTGCCAGCAGCAGGACAGACGTGGATTCACCCCTCCACTTT. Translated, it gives CASSRTDVDSPLHF.

The CDR3: CAWSTGRYSGNTIYF. The DNA of the CDR3 is TGTGCCTGGAGTACAGGACGGTACTCTGGAAACACCATATATTTT. V is TRBV30 and J is TRBJ1-3; possibly TRBD1 for D (5 bases). V gave up 2 bases and J gave up 0 bases, with 11 bases separating them. The CDR3 sequence is 15 residues long. Germline loops: CDR1 GTSNPN, CDR2 SVGIG (reference sequence).

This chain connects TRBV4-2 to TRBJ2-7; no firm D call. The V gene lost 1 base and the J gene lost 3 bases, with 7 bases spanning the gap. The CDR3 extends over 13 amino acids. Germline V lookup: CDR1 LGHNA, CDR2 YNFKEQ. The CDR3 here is CASSQVSDYEQYF. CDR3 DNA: TGTGCCAGCAGCCAAGTGTCAGACTACGAGCAGTACTTC.

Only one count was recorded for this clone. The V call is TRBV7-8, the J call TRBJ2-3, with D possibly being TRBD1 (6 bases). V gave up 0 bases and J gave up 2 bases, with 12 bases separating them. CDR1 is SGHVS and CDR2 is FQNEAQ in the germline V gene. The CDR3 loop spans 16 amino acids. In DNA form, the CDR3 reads TGTGCCAGCAGCTTAGCCCCCGGGACACTCACAGATACGCAGTATTTT. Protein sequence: CASSLAPGTLTDTQYF.

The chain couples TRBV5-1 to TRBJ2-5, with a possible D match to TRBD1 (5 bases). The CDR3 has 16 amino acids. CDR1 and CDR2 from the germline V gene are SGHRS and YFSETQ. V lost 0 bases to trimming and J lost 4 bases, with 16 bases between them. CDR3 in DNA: TGCGCCAGCAGCTTGGAAGGACATCAGTTGCTAGAGACCCAGTACTTC. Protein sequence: CASSLEGHQLLETQYF.

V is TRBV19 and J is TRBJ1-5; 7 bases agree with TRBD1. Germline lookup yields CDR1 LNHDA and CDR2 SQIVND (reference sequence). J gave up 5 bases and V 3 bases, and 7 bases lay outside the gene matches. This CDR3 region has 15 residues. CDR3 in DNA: TGTGCCAGTAGTATGGGACAGTCGAGGTATCAGCCCCAGCATTTT. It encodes CASSMGQSRYQPQHF. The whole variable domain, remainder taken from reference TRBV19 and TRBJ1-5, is DGGITQSPKYLFRKEGQNVTLSCEQNLNHDAMYWYRQDPGQGLRLIYYSQIVNDFQKGDIAEGYSVSREKKESFPLTVTSAQKNPTAFYLCASSMGQSRYQPQHFGDGTRLSIL.

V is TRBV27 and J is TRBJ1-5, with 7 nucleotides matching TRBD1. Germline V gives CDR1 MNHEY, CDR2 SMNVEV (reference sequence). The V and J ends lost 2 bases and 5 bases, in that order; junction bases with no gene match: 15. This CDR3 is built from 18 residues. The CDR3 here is CASSLSDLSGTADQPQHF. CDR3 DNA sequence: TGTGCCAGCAGTTTAAGCGATCTCTCCGGGACAGCTGATCAGCCCCAGCATTTT.

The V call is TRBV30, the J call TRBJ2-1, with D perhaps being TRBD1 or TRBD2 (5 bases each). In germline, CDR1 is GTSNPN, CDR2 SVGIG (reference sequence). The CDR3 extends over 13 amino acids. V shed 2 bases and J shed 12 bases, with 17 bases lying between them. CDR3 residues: CAWSPRGTLGQFF. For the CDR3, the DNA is TGTGCCTGGAGTCCCCGAGGGACCTTGGGGCAGTTCTTC.

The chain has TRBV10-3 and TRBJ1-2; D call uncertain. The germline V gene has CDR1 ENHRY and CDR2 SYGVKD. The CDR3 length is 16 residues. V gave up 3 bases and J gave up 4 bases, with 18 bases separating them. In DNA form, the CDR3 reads TGTGCCATCAGTGACGCCGGTCACAGAGGACGCTATGGCTACACCTTC. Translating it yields CAISDAGHRGRYGYTF.

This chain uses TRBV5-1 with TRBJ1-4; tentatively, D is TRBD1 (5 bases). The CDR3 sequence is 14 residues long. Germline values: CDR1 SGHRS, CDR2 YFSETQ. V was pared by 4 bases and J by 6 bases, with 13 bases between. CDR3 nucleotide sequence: TGCGCCAGCAGCACCGGAGACAGTGATGAAAAACTGTTTTTT. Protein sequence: CASSTGDSDEKLFF.

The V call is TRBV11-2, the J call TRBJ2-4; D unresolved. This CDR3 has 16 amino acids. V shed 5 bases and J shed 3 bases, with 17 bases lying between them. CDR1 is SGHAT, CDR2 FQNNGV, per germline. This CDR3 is CASSLDPGGGKNIQYF. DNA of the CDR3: TGTGCCAGCAGCCTCGACCCTGGTGGTGGCAAAAACATTCAGTACTTC. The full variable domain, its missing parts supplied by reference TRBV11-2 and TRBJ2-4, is EAGVAQSPRYKIIEKRQSVAFWCNPISGHATLYWYQQILGQGPKLLIQFQNNGVVDDSQLPKDRFSAERLKGVDSTLKIQPAKLEDSAVYLCASSLDPGGGKNIQYFGAGTRLSVL.

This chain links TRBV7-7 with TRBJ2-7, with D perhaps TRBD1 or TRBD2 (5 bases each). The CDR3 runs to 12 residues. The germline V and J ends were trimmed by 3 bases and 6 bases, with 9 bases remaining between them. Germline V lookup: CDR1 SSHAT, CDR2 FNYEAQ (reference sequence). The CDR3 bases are TGTGCCAGCAGCTTGGGGGAACGCGAGCAGTACTTC. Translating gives CASSLGEREQYF.

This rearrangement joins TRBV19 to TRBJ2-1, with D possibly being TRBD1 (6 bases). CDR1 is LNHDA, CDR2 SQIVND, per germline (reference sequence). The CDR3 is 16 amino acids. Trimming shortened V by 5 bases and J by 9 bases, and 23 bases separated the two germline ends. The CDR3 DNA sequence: TGTGCCAGTAGTCGCGACAGGTATCTGGAGGATGGTGAGCAGTTCTTC. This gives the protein CASSRDRYLEDGEQFF.

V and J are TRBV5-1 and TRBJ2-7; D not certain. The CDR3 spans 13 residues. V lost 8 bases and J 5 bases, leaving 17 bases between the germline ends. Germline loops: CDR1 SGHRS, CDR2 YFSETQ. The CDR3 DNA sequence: TGCGCCAGTCAAAGCAACAGTGGCGACGAGCAGTACTTC. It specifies CASQSNSGDEQYF.

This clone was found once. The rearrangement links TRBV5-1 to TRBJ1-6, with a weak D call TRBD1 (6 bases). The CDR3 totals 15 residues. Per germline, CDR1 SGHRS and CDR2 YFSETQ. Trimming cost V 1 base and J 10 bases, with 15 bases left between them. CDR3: CASSLFSQGGSPLHF. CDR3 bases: TGCGCCAGCAGCTTGTTTTCACAGGGTGGGTCACCCCTCCACTTT.

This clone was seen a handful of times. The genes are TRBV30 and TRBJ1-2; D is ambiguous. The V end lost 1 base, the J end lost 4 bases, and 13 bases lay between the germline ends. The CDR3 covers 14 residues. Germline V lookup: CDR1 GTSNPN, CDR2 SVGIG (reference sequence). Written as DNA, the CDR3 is TGTGCCTGGAGTGAGGAGGGATGGAGCTATGGCTACACCTTC. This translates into CAWSEEGWSYGYTF.

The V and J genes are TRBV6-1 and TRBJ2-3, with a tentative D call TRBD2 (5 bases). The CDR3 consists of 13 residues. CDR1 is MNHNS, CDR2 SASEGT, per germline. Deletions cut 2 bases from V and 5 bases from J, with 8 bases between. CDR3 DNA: TGTGCCAGCAGTGAATTGGCGGGAGATACGCAGTATTTT. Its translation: CASSELAGDTQYF.

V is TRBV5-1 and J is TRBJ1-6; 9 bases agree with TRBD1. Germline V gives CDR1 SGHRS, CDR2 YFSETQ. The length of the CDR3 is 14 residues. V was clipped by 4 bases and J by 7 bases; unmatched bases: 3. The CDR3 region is CASSPGQGNSPLHF. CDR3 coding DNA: TGCGCCAGCAGCCCGGGACAGGGAAATTCACCCCTCCACTTT.

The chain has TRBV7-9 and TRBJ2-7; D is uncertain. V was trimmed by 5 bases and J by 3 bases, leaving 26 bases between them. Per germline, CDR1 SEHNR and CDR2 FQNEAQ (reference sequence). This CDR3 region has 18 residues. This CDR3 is CASSPSRGDRRPGYEQYF. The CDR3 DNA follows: TGTGCCAGCAGCCCCTCCCGAGGAGACCGTCGCCCGGGCTACGAGCAGTACTTC.